This T cell receptor beta chain originates from a study of cytomegalovirus exposure and HLA in healthy donors. Study information: A data release that came early held tens of millions of unique TCRs from HLA-typed donors.

Amplification used 60 Vbeta primers and 13 Jbeta primers. Per the authors' pipeline: A later analysis tallied 87 million or so unique TCR beta chains, some 12 million of them shared. Sequenced by immunoSEQ multiplex PCR; TCRdb stores in-frame clones only, minus some. From that table come the V and J calls and clone size; the DNA was used to work out D and trimming. The sample includes under 200,000 clones, 79% of them seen just once. Study-wide findings and caveats: About 87% or about 30% of the time was how often most TCR beta V segments were productive, according to an earlier analysis. TCR beta V- and J-gene trimming was later associated with a missense DCLRE1C variant.

Remarks on this clone: Its antigen is as yet unknown.

Germline assignment: CDR1 SGHTA and CDR2 FQGTGA. The CDR3 has 13 amino acids. V shed 6 bases, J shed 3 bases, and the junction held 4 bases outside the gene matches. What was sequenced was PBMCs. This sequence joins TRBV7-3 and TRBJ1-1; 7 positions match TRBD1. This clonotype originated in a woman between 50 and 59 years old in good health and CMV-seronegative. The CDR3 here is CASRTTGDTEAFF. In DNA form, the CDR3 reads TGTGCCAGCAGAACAACAGGGGACACTGAAGCTTTCTTT.